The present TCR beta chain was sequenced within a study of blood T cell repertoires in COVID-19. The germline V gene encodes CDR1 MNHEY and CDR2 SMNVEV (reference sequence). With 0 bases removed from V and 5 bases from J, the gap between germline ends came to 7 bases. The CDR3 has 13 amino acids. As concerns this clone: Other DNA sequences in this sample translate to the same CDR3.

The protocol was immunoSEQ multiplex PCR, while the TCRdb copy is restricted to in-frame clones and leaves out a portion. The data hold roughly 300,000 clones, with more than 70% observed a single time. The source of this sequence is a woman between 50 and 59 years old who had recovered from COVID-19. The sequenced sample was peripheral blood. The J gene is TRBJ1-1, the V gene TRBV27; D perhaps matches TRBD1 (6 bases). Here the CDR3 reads CASSLSGGTEAFF. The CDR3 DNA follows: TGTGCCAGCAGTTTATCAGGGGGAACTGAAGCTTTCTTT.